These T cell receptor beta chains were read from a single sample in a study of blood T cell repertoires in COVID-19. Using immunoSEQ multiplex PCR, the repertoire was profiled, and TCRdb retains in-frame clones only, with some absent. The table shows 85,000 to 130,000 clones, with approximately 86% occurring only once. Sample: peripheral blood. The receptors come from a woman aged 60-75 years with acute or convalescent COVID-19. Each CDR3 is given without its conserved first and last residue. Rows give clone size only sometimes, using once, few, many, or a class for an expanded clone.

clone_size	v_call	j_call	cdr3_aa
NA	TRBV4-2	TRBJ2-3	ASSQDAPGLAGKTAQY
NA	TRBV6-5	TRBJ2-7	ASTVGGTGVYEQY
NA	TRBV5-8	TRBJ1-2	ASSFGQANYGYT
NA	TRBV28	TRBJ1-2	ASSLLSHYGYT
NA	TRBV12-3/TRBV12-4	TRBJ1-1	ASRQGNTEAF
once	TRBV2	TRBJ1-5	ASSLSLIPSNQPQH
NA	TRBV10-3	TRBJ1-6	AISEQGMVNSPLH
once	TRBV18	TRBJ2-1	ASSYPFGNEQF
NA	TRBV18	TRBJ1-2	ASSPSRQGNYGYT
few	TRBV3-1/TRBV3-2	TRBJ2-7	ASLTKAGTAYEQY
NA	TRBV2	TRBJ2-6	ASRDSSGANVLT
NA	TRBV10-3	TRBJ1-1	AVSDRKNTEAF
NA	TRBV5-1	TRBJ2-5	ASRVGGEKTQY
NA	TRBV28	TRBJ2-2	ASSFKQRNTGELF
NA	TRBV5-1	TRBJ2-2	ASSLDRTTSGRGPGELF
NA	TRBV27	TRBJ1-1	ASSSGSLTGGNTEAF
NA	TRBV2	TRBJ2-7	ASISGGYEQY
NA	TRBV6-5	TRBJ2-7	ASRPGGHPSYEQY
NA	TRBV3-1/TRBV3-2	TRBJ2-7	ASSHGQGALPYEQY
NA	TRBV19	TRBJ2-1	ASSMGLAGGYNEQF
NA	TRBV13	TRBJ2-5	ASSQGRGSTQY
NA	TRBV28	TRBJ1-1	ASSPLGGEAF
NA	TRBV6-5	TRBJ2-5	ASRPRWLETQY
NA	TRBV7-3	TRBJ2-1	ASSTGLAGVTEQF
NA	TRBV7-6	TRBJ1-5	ASSLASGRGQPQH
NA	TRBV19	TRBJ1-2	ASSIAGRGAGDYGYT
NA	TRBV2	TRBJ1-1	ASSVYNRGRNTEAF
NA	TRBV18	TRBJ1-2	ASSPPSGDYGYT
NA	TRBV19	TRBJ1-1	ASILYEGELNTEAF
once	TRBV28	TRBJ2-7	ASSLGQSPTEQY
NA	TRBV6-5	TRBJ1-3	ASIPDRGLGNTIY
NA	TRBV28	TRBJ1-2	ASSSLDSNGYT
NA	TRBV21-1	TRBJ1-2	ASSNRGDYGYT
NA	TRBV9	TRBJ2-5	ASSPHVAGGKETQY
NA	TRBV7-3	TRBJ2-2	ASSLTPGQNTGELF